The T cell receptor beta chain under discussion was sequenced for a study of blood T cell repertoires in COVID-19. This CDR3 is built from 14 residues. V was clipped by 11 bases and J by 7 bases, with 23 bases between them. Germline CDR1 reads SEHNR; CDR2 reads FQNEAQ (reference sequence). Those who participated ranged in age from roughly 18 to 89 years and resided in under 25 US areas. Assay: immunoSEQ multiplex PCR; the TCRdb copy retains only in-frame clones and omits some. In the table there are a few hundred thousand clones, around 85% of which are singletons. Sequenced input: PBMCs or T cells enriched from blood (not recorded which). The origin of this receptor is a woman aged 25 to 45 who had recovered from COVID-19. This chain connects TRBV7-9 to TRBJ1-2; TRBD1 might be the D (5 bases). CDR3 coding DNA: TGTGCCGACACACCCGGAACAGGTTCCGGTGGCTACACCTTC. It is translated as CADTPGTGSGGYTF.